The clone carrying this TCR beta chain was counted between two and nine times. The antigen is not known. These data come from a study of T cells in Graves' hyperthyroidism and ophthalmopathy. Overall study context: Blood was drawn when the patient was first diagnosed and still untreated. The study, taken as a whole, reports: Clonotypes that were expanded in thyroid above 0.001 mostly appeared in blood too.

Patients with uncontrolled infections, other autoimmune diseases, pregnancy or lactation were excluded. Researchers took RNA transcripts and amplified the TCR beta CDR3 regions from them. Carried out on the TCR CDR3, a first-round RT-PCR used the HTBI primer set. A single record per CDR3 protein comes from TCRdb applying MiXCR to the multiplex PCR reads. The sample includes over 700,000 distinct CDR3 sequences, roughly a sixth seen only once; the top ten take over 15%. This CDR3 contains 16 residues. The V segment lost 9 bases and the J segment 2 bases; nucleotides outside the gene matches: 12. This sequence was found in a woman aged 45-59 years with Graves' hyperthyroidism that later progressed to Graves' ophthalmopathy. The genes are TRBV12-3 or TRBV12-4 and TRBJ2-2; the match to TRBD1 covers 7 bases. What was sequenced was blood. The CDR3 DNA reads TGTGCCAGTCAAAGAAGGACAGGAGTTAACACCGGGGAGCTGTTTTTT. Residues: CASQRRTGVNTGELFF.